This passage covers 17 T cell receptor beta chains from one sample sequenced in a study of blood T cells in healthy people across ages. The use of a sample-barcoded 5' primer and a J-beta primer mix characterized a second PCR of roughly 7 to 11 cycles. TCRdb fed the 5' RACE reads into MiXCR, producing one record per CDR3 protein. The sample includes roughly 800,000 distinct CDR3 sequences, 58% of them seen just once. The sequenced sample consisted of blood. These receptors were collected from a man aged 25 to 40 in good health.

This clonotype was detected only a few times. The chain has TRBV9 and TRBJ1-3; D unresolved. CDR3 length equals 14 residues. Germline CDR1 is SGDLS and CDR2 is YYNGEE. V was shortened by 0 bases and J by 2 bases, with 6 bases between the two germline ends. The CDR3 sequence: CASSVGGPGNTIYF. The CDR3, as DNA: TGTGCCAGCAGCGTAGGAGGGCCTGGAAACACCATATATTTT.

This rearrangement joins TRBV3-1 to TRBJ2-1; 9 bases align to TRBD2. CDR1 is LGHDT and CDR2 is YNNKEL in the germline V gene (reference sequence). Losses at the gene ends were 0 bases for V and 6 bases for J; bases not matched to a gene: 12. CDR3 length: 18 residues. CDR3 region: CASSQDSQRGATSNEQFF. The CDR3 bases are TGTGCCAGCAGCCAAGATTCCCAGCGGGGGGCCACATCCAATGAGCAGTTCTTC.

This clonotype was observed a single time. The chain carries TRBV4-2 and TRBJ2-7; 8 positions agree with TRBD2. Trimming at V came to 0 bases and at J to 4 bases, leaving 5 bases not matched to a gene. Germline assignment: CDR1 LGHNA and CDR2 YNFKEQ. This CDR3 has 15 residues. CDR3 amino acids: CASSQETGGPYEQYF. Here the CDR3 DNA reads TGTGCCAGCAGCCAAGAAACGGGAGGGCCGTACGAGCAGTACTTC.

V gene TRBV5-6 combines with J gene TRBJ2-7; 14 bases line up with TRBD2. The V segment lost 0 bases and the J segment 2 bases; nucleotides outside the gene matches: 1. There are 16 residues in the CDR3. Germline V gene sequence: CDR1 SGHDT, CDR2 YYEEEE. CDR3 loop: CASSLATSGRAYEQYF. The DNA of the CDR3 is TGTGCCAGCAGCTTGGCGACTAGCGGGAGGGCCTACGAGCAGTACTTC.

This clonotype appeared once. DNA of the CDR3: TGTGCCAGCAGCCCTACCCCCAGGGGGGATTATGGCTACACCTTC. This gives the protein CASSPTPRGDYGYTF. The chain uses TRBV7-9 and TRBJ1-2, with TRBD1 matching over 7 bases. Germline V gene lookup returns CDR1 SEHNR and CDR2 FQNEAQ (reference sequence). Trimming at V came to 5 bases and at J to 5 bases, leaving 11 bases not matched to a gene. The CDR3 is 15 amino acids. Full variable domain (remainder filled in from reference TRBV7-9 and TRBJ1-2): DTGVSQNPRHKITKRGQNVTFRCDPISEHNRLYWYRQTLGQGPEFLTYFQNEAQLEKSRLLSDRFSAERPKGSFSTLEIQRTEQGDSAMYLCASSPTPRGDYGYTFGSGTRLTVV.

The chain is built from TRBV12-3 or TRBV12-4 and TRBJ2-1; D gene ambiguous. This CDR3 comprises 10 residues. V was clipped by 3 bases and J by 13 bases, with 7 bases between them. CDR3 in DNA: TGTGCCAGCAGTTTCGGTGTCCAGTTCTTC. Its translation is CASSFGVQFF.

The count of this clonotype is one. This sequence joins TRBV7-2 and TRBJ2-3, with D perhaps assigned TRBD1 or TRBD2 (5 bases each). The length of the CDR3 is 14 residues. The V end lost 5 bases, the J end lost 2 bases, and 11 bases lay between the germline ends. CDR1 and CDR2 from the germline V gene are SGHTA and FQGNSA. The CDR3: CASSTGTFTDTQYF. The CDR3 DNA reads as TGTGCCAGCAGCACCGGGACCTTCACAGATACGCAGTATTTT.

The rearrangement uses TRBV6-1 and TRBJ2-6, with TRBD1 matching 12 bases. The CDR3 length is 17 residues. Germline CDR1 and CDR2: MNHNS and SASEGT. With V trimmed by 7 bases and J by 3 bases, 7 bases remained unmatched. The CDR3 DNA follows: TGTGCCAGCATTCCGGGACAGGGGGCAGGTGGGGCCAACGTCCTGACTTTC. Translated, it gives CASIPGQGAGGANVLTF.

The V call is TRBV20-1, the J call TRBJ2-3, with D possibly being TRBD2 (5 bases). The CDR3 spans 14 residues. Germline loops: CDR1 DFQATT, CDR2 SNEGSKA (reference sequence). Trimming shortened V by 6 bases and J by 3 bases, and 16 bases separated the two germline ends. CDR3 coding DNA: TGCAGTGCCGTACGGGCGGGCGCGACAGATACGCAGTATTTT. It codes for CSAVRAGATDTQYF.

A few counts support this clonotype. The CDR3 DNA reads as TGTGCCAGCAGCTTAGGACAGGGGAGTACTGAAGCTTTCTTT. This encodes CASSLGQGSTEAFF. This chain uses TRBV7-2 with TRBJ1-1; 8 positions agree with TRBD1. Germline CDR1 is SGHTA and CDR2 is FQGNSA. This CDR3 region has 14 residues. The trim removed 1 base at V and 5 bases at J, leaving 3 bases unmatched.

The chain recombines TRBV20-1 with TRBJ2-5; perhaps TRBD2 as D (5 bases). The J call may not be correct, given that the DNA end is closer to TRBJ2-7. Germline CDR1 and CDR2: DFQATT and SNEGSKA (reference sequence). The length of the CDR3 is 13 residues. This chain's CDR3 is CSASLEGGREQYF. CDR3 DNA: TGCAGTGCTAGCTTGGAAGGAGGACGCGAGCAGTACTTC.

The table lists this clonotype with many counts. The chain combines TRBV20-1 with TRBJ2-5, with 7 bases identical to TRBD2. The CDR3 covers 14 residues. The germline V gene has CDR1 DFQATT and CDR2 SNEGSKA (reference sequence). V trimming: 0 bases; J trimming: 3 bases; junction bases outside the gene matches: 4. As DNA, the CDR3 is TGCAGTGCTAGAGATGGGGGGGATGAAGAGACCCAGTACTTC. It specifies CSARDGGDEETQYF.

The chain has TRBV20-1 and TRBJ2-3; D might be TRBD2 (5 bases). Trimming shortened V by 6 bases and J by 4 bases, and 17 bases separated the two germline ends. The CDR3 runs 14 residues. Looked up from germline, CDR1 is DFQATT and CDR2 is SNEGSKA (reference sequence). As DNA, the CDR3 is TGCAGTGCCCGAGCGGACTCTCAATCAGATACGCAGTATTTT. Protein: CSARADSQSDTQYF.

J is TRBJ2-7 and V is TRBV25-1; TRBD1 or TRBD2 may be the D gene (5 bases each). The CDR3 covers 15 residues. V lost 3 bases to trimming and J lost 3 bases, with 15 bases between them. Germline V gives CDR1 MGHDK, CDR2 SYGVNS. The CDR3 spells CASSDRDGANYEQYF. In nucleotides, the CDR3 is TGTGCCAGCAGTGATAGGGACGGTGCCAACTACGAGCAGTACTTC.

The chain recombines TRBV20-1 with TRBJ2-7; the D is unclear. Trimming shortened V by 5 bases and J by 4 bases, and 12 bases separated the two germline ends. The germline CDR1 and CDR2 sequences are DFQATT and SNEGSKA (reference sequence). This CDR3 spans 12 amino acids. The CDR3 DNA reads as TGCAGTGCTGATAGTCGTTCTTACGAGCAGTACTTC. Its protein is CSADSRSYEQYF.

The CDR3 loop is CASSDPSGQGPYEQYF. CDR3 nucleotides: TGTGCCAGCAGTGATCCCTCGGGACAGGGTCCCTACGAGCAGTACTTC. The chain links TRBV6-1 to TRBJ2-7, with TRBD1 matching 9 bases. This CDR3 has 16 amino acids. The germline CDR1 and CDR2 sequences are MNHNS and SASEGT. With 3 bases clipped from V and 2 bases from J, the junction kept 8 bases outside the gene matches.

This clonotype was seen only a few times. As DNA, the CDR3 is TGTGCCAGCAGTGACCAGCCGGGACTAGCGGGGGATACCCAGTACTTC. It yields the protein CASSDQPGLAGDTQYF. The chain is built from TRBV12-3 or TRBV12-4 and TRBJ2-5; 14 bases map to TRBD2. This CDR3 comprises 16 residues. Trimming removed 5 bases from V and 8 bases from J; junction bases left unmatched: 10.